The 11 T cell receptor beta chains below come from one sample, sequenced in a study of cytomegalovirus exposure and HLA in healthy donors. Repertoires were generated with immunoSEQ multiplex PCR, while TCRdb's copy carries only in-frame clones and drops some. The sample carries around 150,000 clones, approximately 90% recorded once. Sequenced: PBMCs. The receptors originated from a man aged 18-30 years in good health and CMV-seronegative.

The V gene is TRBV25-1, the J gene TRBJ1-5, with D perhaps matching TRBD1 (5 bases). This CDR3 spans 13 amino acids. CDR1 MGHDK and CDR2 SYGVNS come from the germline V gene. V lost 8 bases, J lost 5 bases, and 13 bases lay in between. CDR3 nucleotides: TGTGCCAGCCAGGGTGGTTGGGATCAGCCCCAGCATTTT. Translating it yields CASQGGWDQPQHF.

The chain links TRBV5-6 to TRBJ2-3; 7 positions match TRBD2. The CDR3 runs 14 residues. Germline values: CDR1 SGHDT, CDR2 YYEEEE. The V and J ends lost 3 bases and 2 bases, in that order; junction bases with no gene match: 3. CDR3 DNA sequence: TGTGCCAGCAGCTCCAGCGGGACCACAGATACGCAGTATTTT. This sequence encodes CASSSSGTTDTQYF.

For the CDR3, the DNA is TGTGCCAGCAGCTTAGTAGCGTACTCCTACGAGCAGTACTTC. Translation: CASSLVAYSYEQYF. The J gene is TRBJ2-7, the V gene TRBV11-2; D possibly corresponds to TRBD2 (5 bases). This CDR3 has 14 amino acids. Germline V gene sequence: CDR1 SGHAT, CDR2 FQNNGV. V dropped 1 base and J dropped 0 bases, with 7 bases sitting between them. The whole variable domain, remainder taken from reference TRBV11-2 and TRBJ2-7, is EAGVAQSPRYKIIEKRQSVAFWCNPISGHATLYWYQQILGQGPKLLIQFQNNGVVDDSQLPKDRFSAERLKGVDSTLKIQPAKLEDSAVYLCASSLVAYSYEQYFGPGTRLTVT.

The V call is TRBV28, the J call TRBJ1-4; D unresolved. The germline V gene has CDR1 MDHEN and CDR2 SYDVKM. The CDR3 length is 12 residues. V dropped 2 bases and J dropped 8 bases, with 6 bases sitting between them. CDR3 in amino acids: CASSLAGEKLFF. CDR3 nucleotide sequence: TGTGCCAGCAGTTTAGCTGGCGAAAAACTGTTTTTT.

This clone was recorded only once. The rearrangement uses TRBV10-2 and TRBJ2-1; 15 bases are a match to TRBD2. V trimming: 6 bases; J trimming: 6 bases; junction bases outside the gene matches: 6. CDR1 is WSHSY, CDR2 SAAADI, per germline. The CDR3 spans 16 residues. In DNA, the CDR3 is TGCGCCAGCAGGACGAGGACTAGCGGGAGGGGCAATGAGCAGTTCTTC. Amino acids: CASRTRTSGRGNEQFF.

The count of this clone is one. The CDR3 sequence: CASSQATTVQRRYYGYTF. CDR3 coding DNA: TGCGCCAGCAGTCAAGCGACGACAGTCCAACGCCGGTACTATGGCTACACCTTC. The rearrangement links TRBV23-1 to TRBJ1-2; D may be TRBD1 (5 bases). TRBV23-1 qualifies as an ORF whose function is uncertain. With 2 bases removed from V and 3 bases from J, the gap between germline ends came to 22 bases. The CDR3 extends over 18 amino acids.

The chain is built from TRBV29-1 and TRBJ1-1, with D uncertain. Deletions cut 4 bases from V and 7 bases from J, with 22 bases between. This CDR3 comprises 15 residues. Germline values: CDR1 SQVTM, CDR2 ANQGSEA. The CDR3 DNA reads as TGCAGCGTTGCGGGGAGTGAGGAGAACCCCGTTGAAGCTTTCTTT. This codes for CSVAGSEENPVEAFF.

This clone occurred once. The CDR3 loop reads CASSLPGQGFRYTEAFF. As DNA, the CDR3 is TGTGCCAGCAGCTTGCCGGGACAGGGTTTTCGATACACTGAAGCTTTCTTT. This chain connects TRBV5-6 to TRBJ1-1; 9 nucleotides match TRBD1. The CDR3 has 17 residues. Germline V gene data show CDR1 as SGHDT and CDR2 as YYEEEE. After removal of 1 base from V and 3 bases from J, the junction contained 10 bases not matched to a gene.

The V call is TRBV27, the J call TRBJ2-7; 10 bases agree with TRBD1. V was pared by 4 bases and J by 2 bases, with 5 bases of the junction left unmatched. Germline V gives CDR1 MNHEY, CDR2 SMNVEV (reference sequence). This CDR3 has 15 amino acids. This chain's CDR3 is CASSSPDRGTYEQYF. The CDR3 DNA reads TGTGCCAGCAGTTCCCCGGACAGGGGGACCTACGAGCAGTACTTC.

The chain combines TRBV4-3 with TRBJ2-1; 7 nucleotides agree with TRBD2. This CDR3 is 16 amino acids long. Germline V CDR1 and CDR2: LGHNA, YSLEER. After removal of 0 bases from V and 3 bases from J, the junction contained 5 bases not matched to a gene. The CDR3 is CASSQEPAGNYNEQFF. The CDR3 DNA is TGCGCCAGCAGCCAAGAACCAGCGGGGAACTACAATGAGCAGTTCTTC.

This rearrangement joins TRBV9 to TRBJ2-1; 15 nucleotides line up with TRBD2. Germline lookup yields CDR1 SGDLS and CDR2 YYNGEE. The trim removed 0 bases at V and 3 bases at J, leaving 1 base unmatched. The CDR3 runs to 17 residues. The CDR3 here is CASSVGTSGGVYNEQFF. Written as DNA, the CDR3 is TGTGCCAGCAGCGTAGGGACTAGCGGGGGGGTCTACAATGAGCAGTTCTTC.